This T cell receptor (beta chain) was observed in a study of shared clonotypes between healthy human individuals. In the sorted-subset replicate PCRs, around 200 ng DNA, 25,000 to 30,000 T cell genomes, was used. Libraries were prepared by immunoSEQ multiplex PCR; TCRdb keeps only in-frame clonotypes and omits some of them. The sample shows just over 2,000,000 clones, about 95% of them seen only once. After removal of 1 base from V and 0 bases from J, the junction contained 4 bases not matched to a gene. CDR3 length: 19 residues. Naive CD8 cells were CD45RO-negative, positively selected for CCR7, excluding terminally differentiated effector memory CD45RA+ cells. Those who donated, Caucasian adults without exception, all lived in Nashville, Tennessee. A remark on this clone: As yet, its antigen is unknown.

Study results and limitations: When naive CD4 clonotypes were compared across a handful of donors, roughly 4.9% were shared. Even with large depth, rarefaction showed that sorted-subset sequencing was incomplete.

The J gene is TRBJ2-6, the V gene TRBV23-1; 12 bases align to TRBD2. TRBV23-1 is an ORF; its function is uncertain. This receptor was taken from a man in his late teens or twenties in good health. Sequencing was done on a sample of naive CD8+ T cells sorted from blood. The CDR3 region is CASSQLLAGGRSGANVLTF. CDR3 nucleotides: TGCGCCAGCAGTCAATTACTAGCGGGGGGCCGCTCTGGGGCCAACGTCCTGACTTTC.